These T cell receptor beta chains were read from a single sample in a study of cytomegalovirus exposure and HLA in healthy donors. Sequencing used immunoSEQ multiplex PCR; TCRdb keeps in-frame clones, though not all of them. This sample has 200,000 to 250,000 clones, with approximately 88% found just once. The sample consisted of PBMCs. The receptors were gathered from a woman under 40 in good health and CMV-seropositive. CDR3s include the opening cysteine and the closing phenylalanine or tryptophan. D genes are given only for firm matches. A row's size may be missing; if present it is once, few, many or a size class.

CDR3: CASSAPPGGMDEQYF; D: TRBD1; J: TRBJ2-7; size: NA; V: TRBV27
CDR3: CAYTSGNTGELFF; D: TRBD2; J: TRBJ2-2; size: NA; V: TRBV30
CDR3: CASSFISSYNEQFF; D: NA; J: TRBJ2-1; size: NA; V: TRBV27
CDR3: CASSVQGGTGELFF; D: NA; J: TRBJ2-2; size: NA; V: TRBV5-1
CDR3: CALTFGQGYTIYF; D: TRBD1; J: TRBJ1-3; size: NA; V: TRBV30
CDR3: CASSYGVPNEQFF; D: NA; J: TRBJ2-1; size: NA; V: TRBV6-5
CDR3: CASSPQGGLTNEKLFF; D: NA; J: TRBJ1-4; size: NA; V: TRBV2
CDR3: CASRLSSYGYTF; D: NA; J: TRBJ1-2; size: NA; V: TRBV2
CDR3: CAWSGFYPTYEQYF; D: NA; J: TRBJ2-7; size: NA; V: TRBV30
CDR3: CASSPVGASAYEQYF; D: NA; J: TRBJ2-7; size: once; V: TRBV27
CDR3: CASSRGGGDTQYF; D: TRBD2; J: TRBJ2-3; size: NA; V: TRBV7-2
CDR3: CASTTPRDSLYGYTF; D: TRBD1; J: TRBJ1-2; size: NA; V: TRBV6-5
CDR3: CASSLATGANVLTF; D: NA; J: TRBJ2-6; size: NA; V: TRBV28
CDR3: CASSLDRSRAFF; D: NA; J: TRBJ1-1; size: NA; V: TRBV5-6
CDR3: CAWSTYRGSYEQYF; D: TRBD1; J: TRBJ2-7; size: NA; V: TRBV30
CDR3: CASSERRAGFHEQYF; D: NA; J: TRBJ2-7; size: NA; V: TRBV19
CDR3: CAISGNRVADTQYF; D: NA; J: TRBJ2-3; size: NA; V: TRBV10-3
CDR3: CAIRGSSGNTIYF; D: NA; J: TRBJ1-3; size: NA; V: TRBV10-3
CDR3: CASSLMGGATGLDGYTF; D: NA; J: TRBJ1-2; size: NA; V: TRBV11-2
CDR3: CAWSFRGSTEAFF; D: NA; J: TRBJ1-1; size: few; V: TRBV30
CDR3: CASSPDRGLNYGYTF; D: TRBD1; J: TRBJ1-2; size: NA; V: TRBV5-1
CDR3: CASRPELYTEAFF; D: NA; J: TRBJ1-1; size: once; V: TRBV6-5
CDR3: CASSWAGGENTEAFF; D: NA; J: TRBJ1-1; size: few; V: TRBV27
CDR3: CASSFHGTVYEQYF; D: TRBD1; J: TRBJ2-7; size: NA; V: TRBV28
CDR3: CASSVGLQGERFEAFF; D: TRBD1; J: TRBJ1-1; size: NA; V: TRBV9
CDR3: CSVKRDSAYEQYF; D: TRBD1; J: TRBJ2-7; size: NA; V: TRBV29-1
CDR3: CASSVSGQDNVLTF; D: TRBD1; J: TRBJ2-6; size: once; V: TRBV9
CDR3: CASSPDRGSTDTQYF; D: TRBD1; J: TRBJ2-3; size: NA; V: TRBV10-1
CDR3: CASSLIETQYF; D: NA; J: TRBJ2-5; size: once; V: TRBV11-2
CDR3: CSVELAGQYEQYF; D: NA; J: TRBJ2-7; size: NA; V: TRBV29-1
CDR3: CASSYSAGYGYTF; D: NA; J: TRBJ1-2; size: NA; V: TRBV28
CDR3: CASSLSNGLAGTDTQYF; D: TRBD2; J: TRBJ2-3; size: NA; V: TRBV27
CDR3: CASSIGGEQYF; D: NA; J: TRBJ2-7; size: NA; V: TRBV19
CDR3: CASSELGDTGELFF; D: NA; J: TRBJ2-2; size: few; V: TRBV6-1
CDR3: CASSAEGTASDRRETQYF; D: NA; J: TRBJ2-5; size: NA; V: TRBV9
CDR3: CSARGPGEQYF; D: NA; J: TRBJ2-7; size: NA; V: TRBV20-1
CDR3: CASSPERALYNEQFF; D: NA; J: TRBJ2-1; size: NA; V: TRBV5-6
CDR3: CASSFRPASYEQYF; D: NA; J: TRBJ2-7; size: NA; V: TRBV28
CDR3: CAWSVFGNNQPQHF; D: NA; J: TRBJ1-5; size: few; V: TRBV30
CDR3: CASSAFPGGGITEAFF; D: TRBD1; J: TRBJ1-1; size: once; V: TRBV9
CDR3: CASSGDFSGTQYF; D: TRBD2; J: TRBJ2-7; size: NA; V: TRBV10-1
CDR3: CASSPGERSTDTQYF; D: NA; J: TRBJ2-3; size: NA; V: TRBV7-3